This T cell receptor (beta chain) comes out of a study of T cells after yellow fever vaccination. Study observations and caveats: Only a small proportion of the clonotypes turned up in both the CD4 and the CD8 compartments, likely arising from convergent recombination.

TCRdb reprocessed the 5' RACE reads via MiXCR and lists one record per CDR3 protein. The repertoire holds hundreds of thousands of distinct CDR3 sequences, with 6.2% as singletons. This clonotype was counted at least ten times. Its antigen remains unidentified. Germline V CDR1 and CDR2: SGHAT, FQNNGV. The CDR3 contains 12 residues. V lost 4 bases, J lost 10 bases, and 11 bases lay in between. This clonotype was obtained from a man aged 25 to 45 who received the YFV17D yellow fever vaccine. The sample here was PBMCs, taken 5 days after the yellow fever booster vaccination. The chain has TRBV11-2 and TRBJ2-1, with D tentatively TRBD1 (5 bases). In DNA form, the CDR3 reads TGTGCCAGCAGCTCCTATCCAGGGGAGCAGTTCTTC. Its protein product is CASSSYPGEQFF. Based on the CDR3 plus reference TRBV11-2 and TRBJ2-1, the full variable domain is EAGVAQSPRYKIIEKRQSVAFWCNPISGHATLYWYQQILGQGPKLLIQFQNNGVVDDSQLPKDRFSAERLKGVDSTLKIQPAKLEDSAVYLCASSSYPGEQFFGPGTRLTVL.